Below are 9 T cell receptor beta chains sequenced from a single sample in a study of blood T cell repertoires in COVID-19. Sequencing used immunoSEQ multiplex PCR; TCRdb keeps in-frame clones, though not all of them. The table records more than 80,000 clones, 65% to 75% of them present only once. Sequencing used peripheral blood. The receptors shown here come from a human donor with acute or convalescent COVID-19. The donor label of this sample is uncertain.

The chain links TRBV18 to TRBJ1-5; D is uncertain. The germline CDR1 and CDR2 sequences are KGHSH and LQKENI. This CDR3 is 14 amino acids long. V was pared by 3 bases and J by 0 bases, with 6 bases between. DNA of the CDR3: TGTGCCAGCTCACCCCAGGCTAGCAATCAGCCCCAGCATTTT. Its protein product is CASSPQASNQPQHF.

As DNA, the CDR3 is TGTGCCATCAGTGAGTCGAAAGGGCGGGGGACTGAAGCTTTCTTT. This codes for CAISESKGRGTEAFF. This rearrangement joins TRBV10-3 to TRBJ1-1; D perhaps matches TRBD1 (5 bases). V was trimmed by 0 bases and J by 5 bases, leaving 13 bases between them. The CDR3 contains 15 residues. Germline-derived CDR1 and CDR2 are ENHRY and SYGVKD.

This clone was observed a handful of times. A read error may produce the germline difference seen at one junction end. This rearrangement joins TRBV12-3 or TRBV12-4 to TRBJ1-1; TRBD1 might be the D (6 bases). The CDR3 is 11 residues long. The CDR3 DNA follows: TGTGCCAGCAGTTTAGGGCAGGGGATGATCTTT. Residues: CASSLGQGMIF.

The chain uses TRBV18 and TRBJ1-1; 7 bases fit TRBD1. J gave up 7 bases and V 3 bases, and 26 bases lay outside the gene matches. The germline gives CDR1 KGHSH, CDR2 LQKENI. This CDR3 contains 20 residues. For the CDR3, the DNA is TGTGCCAGCTCACCCATCTTCCGGCTATCGGCAAAACAGGGGCCCCATGAAGCTTTCTTT. It codes for CASSPIFRLSAKQGPHEAFF. Using reference TRBV18 and TRBJ1-1 for the parts outside the CDR3, the full variable domain is NAGVMQNPRHLVRRRGQEARLRCSPMKGHSHVYWYRQLPEEGLKFMVYLQKENIIDESGMPKERFSAEFPKEGPSILRIQQVVRGDSAAYFCASSPIFRLSAKQGPHEAFFGQGTRLTVV.

This clone was observed a few times. This chain links TRBV5-1 with TRBJ1-1; maybe TRBD1 (6 bases). Deletions cut 4 bases from V and 1 base from J, with 11 bases between. CDR3 length equals 14 residues. From germline, CDR1 is SGHRS and CDR2 YFSETQ. The CDR3 bases are TGCGCCAGCAGCGTACAGGGTGCGAACACTGAAGCTTTCTTT. Protein sequence: CASSVQGANTEAFF.

The rearrangement joins TRBV7-2 to TRBJ1-2; D unresolved. V shed 1 base and J shed 8 bases, with 14 bases lying between them. CDR3 length equals 14 residues. Per the germline V gene, CDR1 is SGHTA and CDR2 is FQGNSA. For the CDR3, the DNA is TGTGCCAGCAGCTTAGGGTTCGGGAGTTCCGGCTACACCTTC. Its protein is CASSLGFGSSGYTF.

The chain carries TRBV4-2 and TRBJ2-6; D is undetermined. Germline loops: CDR1 LGHNA, CDR2 YNFKEQ. Trimming removed 4 bases from V and 2 bases from J, with 9 bases in between. The CDR3 covers 15 residues. CDR3 in DNA: TGTGCCAGCAGCCGACCAGAGGCTGGGGCCAACGTCCTGACTTTC. It translates to CASSRPEAGANVLTF.

The rearrangement links TRBV5-1 to TRBJ2-5; TRBD1 aligns across 10 bases. The CDR3 has 15 amino acids. V dropped 5 bases and J dropped 5; count of bases not matched to a gene: 9. Germline CDR1 and CDR2: SGHRS and YFSETQ. The CDR3 reads CASRPGQGLHETQYF. CDR3 DNA: TGCGCCAGCAGACCGGGACAGGGGTTGCATGAGACCCAGTACTTC.

The chain recombines TRBV4-1 with TRBJ1-2; D gene ambiguous. CDR1 is MGHRA, CDR2 YSYEKL, per germline. V was clipped by 1 base and J by 7 bases, with 7 bases between them. There are 12 residues in the CDR3. The CDR3 nucleotides read TGCGCCAGCAGCCAAGGGGCCCGTGGCTACACCTTC. Encoded protein: CASSQGARGYTF.